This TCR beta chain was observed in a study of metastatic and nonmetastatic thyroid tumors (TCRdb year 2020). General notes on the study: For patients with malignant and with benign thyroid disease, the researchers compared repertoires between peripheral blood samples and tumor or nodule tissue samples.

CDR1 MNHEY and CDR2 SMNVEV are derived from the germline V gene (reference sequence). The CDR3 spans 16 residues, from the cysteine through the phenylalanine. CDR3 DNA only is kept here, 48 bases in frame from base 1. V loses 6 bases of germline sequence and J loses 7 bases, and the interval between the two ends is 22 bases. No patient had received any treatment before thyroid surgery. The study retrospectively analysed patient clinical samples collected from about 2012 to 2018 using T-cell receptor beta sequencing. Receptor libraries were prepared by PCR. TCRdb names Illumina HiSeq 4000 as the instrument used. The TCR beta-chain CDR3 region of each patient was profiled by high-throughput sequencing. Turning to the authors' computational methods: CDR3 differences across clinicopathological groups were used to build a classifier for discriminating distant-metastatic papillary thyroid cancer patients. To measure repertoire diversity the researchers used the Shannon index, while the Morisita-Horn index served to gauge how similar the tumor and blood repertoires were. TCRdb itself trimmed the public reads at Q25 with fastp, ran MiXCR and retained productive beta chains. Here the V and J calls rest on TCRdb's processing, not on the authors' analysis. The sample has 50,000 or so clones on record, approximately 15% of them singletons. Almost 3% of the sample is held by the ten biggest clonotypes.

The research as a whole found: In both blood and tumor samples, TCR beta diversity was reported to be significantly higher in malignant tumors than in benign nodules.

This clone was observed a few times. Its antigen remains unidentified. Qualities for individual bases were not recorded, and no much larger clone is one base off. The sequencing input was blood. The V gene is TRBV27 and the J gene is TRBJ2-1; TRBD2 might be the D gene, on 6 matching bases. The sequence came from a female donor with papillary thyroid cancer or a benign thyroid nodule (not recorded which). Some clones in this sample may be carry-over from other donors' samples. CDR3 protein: CASSPGTWRVRNEQFF. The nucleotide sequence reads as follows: TGTGCCAGCAGCCCTGGGACTTGGAGGGTCAGGAATGAGCAGTTCTTC.